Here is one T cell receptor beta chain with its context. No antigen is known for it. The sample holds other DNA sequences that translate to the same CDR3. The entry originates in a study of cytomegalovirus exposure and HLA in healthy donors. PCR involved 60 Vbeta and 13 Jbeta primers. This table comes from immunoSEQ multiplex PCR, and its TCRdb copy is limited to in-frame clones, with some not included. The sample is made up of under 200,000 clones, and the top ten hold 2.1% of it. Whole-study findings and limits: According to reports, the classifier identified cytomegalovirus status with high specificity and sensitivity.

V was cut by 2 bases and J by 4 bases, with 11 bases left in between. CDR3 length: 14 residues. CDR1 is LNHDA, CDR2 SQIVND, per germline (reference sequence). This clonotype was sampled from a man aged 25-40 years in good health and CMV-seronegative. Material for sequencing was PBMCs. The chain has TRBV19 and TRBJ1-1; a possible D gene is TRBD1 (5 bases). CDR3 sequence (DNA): TGTGCCAGTAGTATACTGGGACTGGGCACTGAAGCTTTCTTT. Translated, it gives CASSILGLGTEAFF.